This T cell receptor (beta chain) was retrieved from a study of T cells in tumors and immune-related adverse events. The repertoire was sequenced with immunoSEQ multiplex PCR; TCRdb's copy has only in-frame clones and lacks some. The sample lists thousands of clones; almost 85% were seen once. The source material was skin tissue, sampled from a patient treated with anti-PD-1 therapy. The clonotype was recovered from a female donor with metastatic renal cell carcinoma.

The CDR3 spells CASSLRSYEQYF. In nucleotides, the CDR3 is TGCGCCAGCAGCTTAAGATCCTACGAGCAGTACTTC. The genes are TRBV5-1 and TRBJ2-7; D ambiguous. V gave up 2 bases and J gave up 1 base, with 4 bases separating them. The CDR3 has 12 residues. The germline V gene encodes CDR1 SGHRS and CDR2 YFSETQ.